The 6 T cell receptor beta chains below come from one sample, sequenced in a study of cytomegalovirus exposure and HLA in healthy donors (dated 2017 in TCRdb). Preparation of the library involved the immunoSEQ multiplex PCR assay. For the multiplex PCR, a mixture combining 60 forward primers for TCR Vbeta segments and 13 reverse primers for TCR Jbeta segments was used. Sourced from immuneACCESS, this table was stored by TCRdb with only in-frame sequences that have V and J called. A share of the clones is absent; for the studies checked, an unresolved V gene accounts for under half, and the remainder has no known explanation. The sample has 83,000 or so clones on record, around 74% of them singletons. The top ten constitute around 10% of the sample. The sequenced sample was PBMCs. The receptors come from a man younger than 40 in good health and CMV-seropositive.

This clone was recorded a few times. The chain joins TRBV2 to TRBJ1-1; D may be TRBD1 (6 bases). With 6 bases removed from V and 1 base from J, the gap between germline ends came to 12 bases. Germline CDR1 is SNHLY and CDR2 is FYNNEI. There are 14 residues in the CDR3. The CDR3 region is CASRVGGPNTEAFF. In DNA form, the CDR3 reads TGTGCCAGCAGGGTGGGGGGGCCGAACACTGAAGCTTTCTTT.

This chain joins TRBV30 and TRBJ2-7, with 7 nucleotides matching TRBD1. Germline values: CDR1 GTSNPN, CDR2 SVGIG (reference sequence). Trimming removed 4 bases from V and 2 bases from J; junction bases left unmatched: 5. The CDR3 length is 13 residues. This chain's CDR3 is CAWKRQGPYEQYF. DNA of the CDR3: TGTGCCTGGAAGAGACAGGGCCCCTACGAGCAGTACTTC.

The chain employs TRBV30 and TRBJ2-5; the D gene is possibly TRBD1 (6 bases). The CDR3 has 12 residues. Germline loops: CDR1 GTSNPN, CDR2 SVGIG (reference sequence). This CDR3 reads CALDRYQETQYF. In nucleotides, the CDR3 is TGTGCTCTAGACAGGTACCAAGAGACCCAGTACTTC.

J is TRBJ1-1 and V is TRBV7-9; D is undetermined. Germline-derived CDR1 and CDR2 are SEHNR and FQNEAQ (reference sequence). The V gene lost 0 bases and the J gene lost 1 base, with 9 bases spanning the gap. The CDR3 totals 15 residues. CDR3: CASSLAGGRNTEAFF. CDR3 in DNA: TGTGCCAGCAGCTTAGCGGGAGGGAGGAACACTGAAGCTTTCTTT.

This clone was counted many times. This chain links TRBV5-8 with TRBJ1-6; the match to TRBD1 covers 10 bases. This CDR3 region has 14 residues. V lost 2 bases, J lost 8 bases, and 1 base stayed unmatched. Looked up from germline, CDR1 is SGHTS and CDR2 is YDEGEE. CDR3 region: CASSLGTGDSPLHF. For the CDR3, the DNA is TGTGCCAGCAGCTTAGGGACAGGGGATTCACCCCTCCACTTT. The full variable domain, completed using reference TRBV5-8 and TRBJ1-6, is EAGVTQSPTHLIKTRGQQATLRCSPISGHTSVYWYQQALGLGLQFLLWYDEGEERNRGNFPPRFSGRQFPNYSSELNVNALELEDSALYLCASSLGTGDSPLHFGNGTRLTVT.

This sequence joins TRBV7-9 and TRBJ2-7; D perhaps matches TRBD1 (5 bases). Germline V gene sequence: CDR1 SEHNR, CDR2 FQNEAQ (reference sequence). This CDR3 contains 15 residues. V lost 4 bases and J lost 0, with 13 bases in between. The CDR3 here is CASSSTAFSSYEQYF. The CDR3 region has the DNA TGTGCCAGCAGCTCGACAGCCTTCAGCTCCTACGAGCAGTACTTC.